The 3 T cell receptor beta chains below were found in one sample sequenced in a study of blood T cell repertoires in COVID-19. Generated by immunoSEQ multiplex PCR, the TCRdb table keeps only in-frame clones and is missing some. The table has 450,000 to 500,000 clones, around 85% seen once. Sequenced: PBMCs or T cells enriched from blood (not recorded which). The receptor set was obtained from a woman aged 60-75 years who had recovered from COVID-19.

This clone is a singleton in its sample. The rearrangement uses TRBV10-3 and TRBJ1-1; 7 bases line up with TRBD1. J gave up 0 bases and V 7 bases, and 8 bases lay outside the gene matches. This CDR3 has 15 residues. CDR1 is ENHRY and CDR2 is SYGVKD in the germline V gene. CDR3 nucleotides: TGTGCCATCACAGAGACAGGGCCCATGAACACTGAAGCTTTCTTT. It yields the protein CAITETGPMNTEAFF.

The rearrangement uses TRBV5-4 and TRBJ2-3, with 8 bases that match TRBD2. Germline V gene lookup returns CDR1 SGHNT and CDR2 YYREEE (reference sequence). The trim removed 2 bases at V and 1 base at J, leaving 3 bases unmatched. There are 15 residues in the CDR3. CDR3 sequence reads: CASSFLSGGTDTQYF. The CDR3 DNA follows: TGTGCCAGCAGCTTTCTTAGCGGGGGCACAGATACGCAGTATTTT.

V gene TRBV10-3 combines with J gene TRBJ2-2; TRBD1 aligns across 8 bases. The length of the CDR3 is 15 residues. CDR1 is ENHRY, CDR2 SYGVKD, per germline. Trimming cost V 5 bases and J 4 bases; bases outside gene matches: 6. CDR3 in DNA: TGTGCCATCAGTTACAGGGGGGCGGCCACCGGGGAGCTGTTTTTT. This encodes CAISYRGAATGELFF.